Below are 13 T cell receptor beta chains sequenced from a single sample in a study of cytomegalovirus exposure and HLA in healthy donors. The PCR contained 60 Vbeta and 13 Jbeta primers. TCRdb's table, derived via immunoSEQ multiplex PCR, lists solely in-frame clones and lacks some. The sample records 150,000 or so clones, almost 85% being singletons. Sequenced input: PBMCs. The receptors were gathered from a man aged 25 to 40 in good health and CMV-seropositive.

This clone appeared once. The chain combines TRBV2 with TRBJ1-1; 7 nucleotides agree with TRBD1. Unmatched junction bases numbered 15, after V lost 5 bases and J lost 6 bases. CDR3 length: 16 residues. Germline lookup yields CDR1 SNHLY and CDR2 FYNNEI. The CDR3 coding sequence is TGTGCCAGCAGTCCAGACAGGGTGGGGTCCATGGCTGAAGCTTTCTTT. Translated, it gives CASSPDRVGSMAEAFF.

This clone was counted once. CDR3 protein: CASSQRDRATNEQFF. The CDR3 nucleotides are TGTGCCAGCAGCCAACGGGACAGGGCCACTAATGAGCAGTTCTTC. The chain links TRBV7-6 to TRBJ2-1; 9 bases are a match to TRBD1. Germline values: CDR1 SGHVS, CDR2 FNYEAQ. V trimming: 5 bases; J trimming: 7 bases; junction bases outside the gene matches: 9. This CDR3 is 15 amino acids long.

The V call is TRBV5-4, the J call TRBJ2-3, with D tentatively TRBD1 (5 bases). Germline V gene sequence: CDR1 SGHNT, CDR2 YYREEE (reference sequence). The CDR3 covers 15 residues. Trimming pared 0 bases from V and 7 bases from J, leaving 15 bases between. The CDR3 nucleotides are TGTGCCAGCAGCTTGGTAGGGCAGGGTGTGTATACGCAGTATTTT. Encoded protein: CASSLVGQGVYTQYF.

The CDR3 sequence is CASSFVAPNTGELFF. The DNA for the CDR3 is TGTGCCAGCAGTTTCGTGGCCCCGAACACCGGGGAGCTGTTTTTT. The gene calls are TRBV28 and TRBJ2-2, with D hard to call. V lost 3 bases, J lost 0 bases, and 8 bases lay in between. Germline V gene lookup returns CDR1 MDHEN and CDR2 SYDVKM. This CDR3 spans 15 amino acids.

J is TRBJ2-1 and V is TRBV10-2, with 7 bases aligning to TRBD2. The trim removed 10 bases at V and 7 bases at J, leaving 13 bases unmatched. CDR1 and CDR2 from the germline V gene are WSHSY and SAAADI. The CDR3 covers 14 residues. The CDR3 region is CATLSGTTRNEQFF. The DNA of the CDR3 is TGCGCCACCCTCTCGGGGACTACGAGGAATGAGCAGTTCTTC.

This clone came up a few times. The chain joins TRBV11-3 to TRBJ2-5, with a tentative D call TRBD2 (6 bases). Germline CDR1 and CDR2: SGHNT and YENEEA. CDR3 length equals 14 residues. Trimming took off 1 base at V and 4 bases at J, with 10 bases between the two ends. The CDR3 spells CASSLAGARETQYF. CDR3 nucleotide sequence: TGTGCCAGCAGCTTAGCGGGAGCGAGAGAGACCCAGTACTTC.

The J gene is TRBJ1-3, the V gene TRBV28, with D possibly being TRBD1 (5 bases). Germline V lookup: CDR1 MDHEN, CDR2 SYDVKM. The CDR3 has 14 amino acids. V was shortened by 7 bases and J by 3 bases, with 13 bases between the two germline ends. The CDR3 sequence: CASTIGVYGNTIYF. The CDR3 region has the DNA TGTGCCAGCACCATAGGGGTATATGGAAACACCATATATTTT. The complete variable domain, with remaining parts taken from reference TRBV28 and TRBJ1-3, reads DVKVTQSSRYLVKRTGEKVFLECVQDMDHENMFWYRQDPGLGLRLIYFSYDVKMKEKGDIPEGYSVSREKKERFSLILESASTNQTSMYLCASTIGVYGNTIYFGEGSWLTVV.

The chain joins TRBV11-2 to TRBJ2-1, with 7 nucleotides matching TRBD1. The CDR3 totals 14 residues. Per the germline V gene, CDR1 is SGHAT and CDR2 is FQNNGV. J was trimmed by 10 bases and V by 1 base; bases with no gene match: 7. CDR3 region: CASSLGPNRGEQFF. CDR3 sequence (DNA): TGTGCCAGCAGCTTAGGCCCAAACAGGGGCGAGCAGTTCTTC.

CDR3 sequence: CAWSSGTAGNTIYF. In nucleotides, the CDR3 is TGTGCCTGGAGTTCCGGGACAGCTGGAAACACCATATATTTT. The chain uses TRBV30 and TRBJ1-3; TRBD1 aligns across 7 bases. The germline V gene has CDR1 GTSNPN and CDR2 SVGIG (reference sequence). The CDR3 has 14 residues. The V gene end was trimmed by 2 bases and the J gene end by 2 bases; junction bases not matched to a gene: 3.

The V call is TRBV5-8, the J call TRBJ1-5; maybe TRBD1 (5 bases). The V gene's germline CDR1 is SGHTS and CDR2 YDEGEE. V gave up 1 base and J gave up 0 bases, with 14 bases separating them. The CDR3 extends over 17 amino acids. DNA for the CDR3: TGTGCCAGCAGCTTGCAAAGGACAAGAGATAGCAATCAGCCCCAGCATTTT. It specifies CASSLQRTRDSNQPQHF.

V is TRBV5-1 and J is TRBJ2-1; 9 nucleotides agree with TRBD1. Germline V gene data show CDR1 as SGHRS and CDR2 as YFSETQ. The CDR3 covers 14 residues. Trimming took 4 bases from V and 3 from J; bases not matched to a gene: 2. For the CDR3, the DNA is TGCGCCAGCAGCGGGACAGGGTTCTACAATGAGCAGTTCTTC. As protein: CASSGTGFYNEQFF.

V usage is TRBV7-2 and J usage is TRBJ1-3; TRBD1 aligns across 8 bases. This CDR3 has 16 residues. The V gene end was trimmed by 5 bases and the J gene end by 0 bases; junction bases not matched to a gene: 6. Germline V lookup: CDR1 SGHTA, CDR2 FQGNSA. CDR3 region: CASSPRQGSSGNTIYF. As DNA, the CDR3 is TGTGCCAGCAGCCCCCGACAGGGGAGCTCTGGAAACACCATATATTTT. Variable domain in full (rest from reference TRBV7-2 and TRBJ1-3): GAGVSQSPSNKVTEKGKDVELRCDPISGHTALYWYRQSLGQGLEFLIYFQGNSAPDKSGLPSDRFSAERTGGSVSTLTIQRTQQEDSAVYLCASSPRQGSSGNTIYFGEGSWLTVV.

V gene TRBV6-1 combines with J gene TRBJ1-3; tentative D call: TRBD1 (5 bases). Deletions cut 2 bases from V and 3 bases from J, with 8 bases between. The CDR3 is made up of 14 amino acids. The germline V gene encodes CDR1 MNHNS and CDR2 SASEGT. The CDR3 DNA sequence: TGTGCCAGCAGTGAAAACAGGCTTGGAAACACCATATATTTT. Encoded protein: CASSENRLGNTIYF.